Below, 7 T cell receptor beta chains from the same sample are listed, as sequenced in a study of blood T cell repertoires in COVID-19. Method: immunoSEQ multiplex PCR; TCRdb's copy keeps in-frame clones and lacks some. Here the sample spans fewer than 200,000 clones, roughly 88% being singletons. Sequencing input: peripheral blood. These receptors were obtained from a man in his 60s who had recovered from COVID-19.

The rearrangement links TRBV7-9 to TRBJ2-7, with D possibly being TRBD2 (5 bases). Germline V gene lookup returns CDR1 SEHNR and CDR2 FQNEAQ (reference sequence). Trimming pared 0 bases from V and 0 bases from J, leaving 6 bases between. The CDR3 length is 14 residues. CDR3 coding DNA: TGTGCCAGCAGCTTAGCCGGGAACTCCTACGAGCAGTACTTC. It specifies CASSLAGNSYEQYF.

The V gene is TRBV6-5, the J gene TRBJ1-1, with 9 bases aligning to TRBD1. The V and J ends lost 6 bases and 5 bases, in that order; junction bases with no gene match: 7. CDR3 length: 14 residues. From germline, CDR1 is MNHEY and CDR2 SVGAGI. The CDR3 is CASSPVTGGTEAFF. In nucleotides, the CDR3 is TGTGCCAGCAGCCCAGTGACAGGGGGAACTGAAGCTTTCTTT.

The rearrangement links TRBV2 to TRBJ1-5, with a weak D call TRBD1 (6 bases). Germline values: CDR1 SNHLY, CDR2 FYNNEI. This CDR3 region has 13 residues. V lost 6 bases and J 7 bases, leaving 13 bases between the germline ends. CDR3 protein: CASRTGSEQPQHF. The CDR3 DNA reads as TGTGCCAGCAGAACAGGGTCGGAACAGCCCCAGCATTTT.

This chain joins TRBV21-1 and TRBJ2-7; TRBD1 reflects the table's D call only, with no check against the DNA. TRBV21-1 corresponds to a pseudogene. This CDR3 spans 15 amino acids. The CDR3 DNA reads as TGTGCCAGCCATAGACGGACAGGGAGCTCCTACGAGCAGTACTTC. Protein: CASHRRTGSSYEQYF.

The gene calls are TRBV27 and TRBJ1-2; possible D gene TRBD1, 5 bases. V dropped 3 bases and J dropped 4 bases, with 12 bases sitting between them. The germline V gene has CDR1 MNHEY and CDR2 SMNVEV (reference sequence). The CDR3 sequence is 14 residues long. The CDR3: CASSFGRDLYGYTF. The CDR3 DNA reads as TGTGCCAGCAGTTTTGGGCGGGACCTCTATGGCTACACCTTC.

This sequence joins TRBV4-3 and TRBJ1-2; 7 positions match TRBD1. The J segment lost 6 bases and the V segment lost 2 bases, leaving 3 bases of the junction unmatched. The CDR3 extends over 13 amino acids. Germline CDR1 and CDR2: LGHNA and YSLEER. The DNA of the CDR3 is TGCGCCAGCAGCCAATCCAGGGGGGATGGCTACACCTTC. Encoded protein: CASSQSRGDGYTF.

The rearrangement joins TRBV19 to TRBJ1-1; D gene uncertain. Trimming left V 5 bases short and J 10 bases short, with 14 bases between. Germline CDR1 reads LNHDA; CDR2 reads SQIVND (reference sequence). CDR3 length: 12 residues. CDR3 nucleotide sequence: TGTGCCAGTAGTTTAGGACGACACTTAGCTTTCTTT. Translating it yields CASSLGRHLAFF.